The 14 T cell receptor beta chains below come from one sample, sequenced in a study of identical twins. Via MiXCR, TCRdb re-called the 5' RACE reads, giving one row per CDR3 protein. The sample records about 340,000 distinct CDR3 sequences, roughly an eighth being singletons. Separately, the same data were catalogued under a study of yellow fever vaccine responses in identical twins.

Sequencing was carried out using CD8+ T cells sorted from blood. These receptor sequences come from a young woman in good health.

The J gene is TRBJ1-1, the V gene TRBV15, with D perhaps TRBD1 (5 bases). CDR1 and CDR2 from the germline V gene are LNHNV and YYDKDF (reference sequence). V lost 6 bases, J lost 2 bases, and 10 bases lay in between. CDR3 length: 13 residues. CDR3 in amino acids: CATSGQGNTEAFF. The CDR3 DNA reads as TGTGCCACCAGTGGTCAGGGAAACACTGAAGCTTTCTTT.

In DNA form, the CDR3 reads TGCAGTGCTAGAGAGTGGGGAGGCTACGAGCAGTACGTC. Translated, it gives CSAREWGGYEQYV. The J gene is TRBJ2-7, the V gene TRBV20-1, with D tentatively TRBD2 (6 bases). The CDR3 is made up of 13 amino acids. V shed 0 bases and J shed 3 bases, with 9 bases lying between them. Germline V gene lookup returns CDR1 DFQATT and CDR2 SNEGSKA (reference sequence).

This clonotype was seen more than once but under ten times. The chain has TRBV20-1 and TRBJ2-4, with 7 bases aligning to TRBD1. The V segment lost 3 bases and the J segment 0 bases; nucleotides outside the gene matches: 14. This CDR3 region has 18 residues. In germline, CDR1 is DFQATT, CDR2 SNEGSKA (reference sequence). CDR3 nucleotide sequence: TGCAGTGCTAGTACCGGGACAGAAAAAATCCTAGCCAAAAACATTCAGTACTTC. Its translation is CSASTGTEKILAKNIQYF.

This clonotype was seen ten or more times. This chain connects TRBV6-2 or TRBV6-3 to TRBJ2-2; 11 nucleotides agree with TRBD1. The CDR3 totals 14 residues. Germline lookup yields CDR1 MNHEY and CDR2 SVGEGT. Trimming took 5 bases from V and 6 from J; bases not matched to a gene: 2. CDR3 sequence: CASSTGQGAGELFF. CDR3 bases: TGTGCCAGCAGTACGGGACAGGGGGCCGGGGAGCTGTTTTTT.

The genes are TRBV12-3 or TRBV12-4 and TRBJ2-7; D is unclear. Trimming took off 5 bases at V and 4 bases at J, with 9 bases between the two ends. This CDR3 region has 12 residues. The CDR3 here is CASSARAYEQYF. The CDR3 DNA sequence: TGTGCCAGCAGTGCCCGAGCTTACGAGCAGTACTTC.

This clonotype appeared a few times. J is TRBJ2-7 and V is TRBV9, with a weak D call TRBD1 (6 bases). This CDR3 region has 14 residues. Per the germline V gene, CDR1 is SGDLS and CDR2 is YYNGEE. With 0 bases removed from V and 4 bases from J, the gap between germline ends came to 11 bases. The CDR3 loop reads CASSVGGTTYEQYF. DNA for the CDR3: TGTGCCAGCAGCGTAGGGGGGACAACGTACGAGCAGTACTTC.

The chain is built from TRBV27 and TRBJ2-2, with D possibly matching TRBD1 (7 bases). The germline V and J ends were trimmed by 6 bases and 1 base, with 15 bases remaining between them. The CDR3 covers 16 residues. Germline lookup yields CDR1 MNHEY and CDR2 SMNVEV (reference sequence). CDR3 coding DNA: TGTGCCAGCAGACACGCGGGGACAGAGAACACCGGGGAGCTGTTTTTT. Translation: CASRHAGTENTGELFF.

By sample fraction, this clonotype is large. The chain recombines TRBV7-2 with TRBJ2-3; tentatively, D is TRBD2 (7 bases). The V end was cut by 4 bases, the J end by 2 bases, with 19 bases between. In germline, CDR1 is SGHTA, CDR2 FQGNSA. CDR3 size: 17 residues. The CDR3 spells CASSSNGGGTFTDTQYF. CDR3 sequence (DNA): TGTGCCAGCAGCTCCAATGGGGGAGGGACATTCACAGATACGCAGTATTTT.

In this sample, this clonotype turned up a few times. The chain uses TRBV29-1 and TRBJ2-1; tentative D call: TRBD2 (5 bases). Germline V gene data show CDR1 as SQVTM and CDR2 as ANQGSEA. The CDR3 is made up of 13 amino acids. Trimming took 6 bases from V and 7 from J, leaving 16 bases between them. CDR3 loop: CSVGGFLGNEQFF. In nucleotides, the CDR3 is TGCAGCGTCGGAGGCTTCTTGGGGAATGAGCAGTTCTTC.

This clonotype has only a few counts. As DNA, the CDR3 is TGTGCCAGCGGCAACGGCGGCATGGTCGGGGAGCTGTTTTTT. This encodes CASGNGGMVGELFF. This chain links TRBV25-1 with TRBJ2-2; D is unclear. Trimming shortened V by 8 bases and J by 7 bases, and 17 bases separated the two germline ends. Germline assignment: CDR1 MGHDK and CDR2 SYGVNS. The length of the CDR3 is 14 residues.

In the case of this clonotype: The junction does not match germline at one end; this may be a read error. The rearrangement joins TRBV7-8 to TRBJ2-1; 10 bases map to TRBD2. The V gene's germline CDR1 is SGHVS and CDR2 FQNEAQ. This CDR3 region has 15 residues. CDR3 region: CASRPSGSSFNEQFF. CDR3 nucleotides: TGTGCCAGCAGACCTAGCGGGAGCTCCTTCAATGAGCAGTTCTTC.

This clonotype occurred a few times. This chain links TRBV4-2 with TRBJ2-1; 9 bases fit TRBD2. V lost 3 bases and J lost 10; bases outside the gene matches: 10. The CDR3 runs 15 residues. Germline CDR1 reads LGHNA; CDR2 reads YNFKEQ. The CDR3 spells CASSQLAGEKREQFF. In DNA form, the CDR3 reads TGTGCCAGCAGCCAGTTAGCGGGAGAGAAACGGGAGCAGTTCTTC.

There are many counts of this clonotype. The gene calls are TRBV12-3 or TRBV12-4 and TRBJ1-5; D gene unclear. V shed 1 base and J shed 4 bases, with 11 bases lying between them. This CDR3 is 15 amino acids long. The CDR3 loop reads CASSLGPNKNQPQHF. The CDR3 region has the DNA TGTGCCAGCAGTTTAGGACCAAACAAGAATCAGCCCCAGCATTTT.

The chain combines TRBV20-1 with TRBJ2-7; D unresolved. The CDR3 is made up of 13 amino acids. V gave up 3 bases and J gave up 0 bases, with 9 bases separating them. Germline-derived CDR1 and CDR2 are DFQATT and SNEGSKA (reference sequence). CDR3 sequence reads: CSASGLNSYEQYV. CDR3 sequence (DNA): TGCAGTGCTAGCGGGTTAAACTCCTACGAGCAGTACGTC.